This paragraph covers one T cell receptor (beta chain) sequence. Its antigen is currently unknown. Both about-4-week and about-12-week second-dose recipients were combined. This sample stems from a study of T cell responses to AZD1222 COVID-19 vaccine. Assay: immunoSEQ multiplex PCR; the TCRdb copy retains only in-frame clones and omits some. The sample holds some 110,000 clones; 88% are singletons and the top ten take around 3.8%. The V gene's germline CDR1 is LGHNA and CDR2 YNFKEQ. The CDR3 spans 12 residues. The V gene lost 5 bases and the J gene lost 0 bases, with 5 bases spanning the gap. Study-level results: Rises in breadth and depth of Spike-specific TCRs came after two AZD1222 doses. Researchers took repertoire samples only after the peak T cell response had come. In a largely white British group with more females than males, clonal diversity was possibly underestimated.

This sample comprised peripheral blood, obtained 28 days after the second AZD1222 dose. V usage is TRBV4-2 and J usage is TRBJ2-7; D perhaps matches TRBD2 (5 bases). The sequence came from an adult who received the AZD1222 COVID-19 vaccine. CDR3: CASSGSSYEQYF. CDR3 coding DNA: TGTGCCAGCAGCGGGAGCTCCTACGAGCAGTACTTC.